The 8 T cell receptor beta chains below were found in one sample sequenced in a study of tumor and adjacent non-tumor tissue in lung cancer. A modified ARM-PCR protocol with three rounds of nested PCR amplified TCRbeta. In TCRdb, the multiplex PCR reads were re-called with MiXCR into one record per CDR3 protein. The table records 90,000 to 110,000 distinct CDR3 sequences, about 61% of them present only once. No cell sorting was done before RNA was extracted from the tissue. The normal lung tissue was taken more than 3 cm from the tumor edge. The sequenced material came from distant non-tumor lung tissue. The receptors were gathered from a man in his 60s with non-small cell lung cancer.

As regards this clonotype: One junction end disagrees with the germline gene, perhaps due to a read error. The V and J genes are TRBV6-2 or TRBV6-3 and TRBJ2-2, with TRBD2 as a possible D gene (5 bases). Germline values: CDR1 MNHEY, CDR2 SVGEGT. This CDR3 has 14 residues. The CDR3 nucleotides read TGTACCAGCAGTTACAGTTTCGTGACCGGGGAGCTGGTTTTT. It codes for CTSSYSFVTGELVF.

Points on this clonotype: A read error may account for a junction end that differs from germline. V and J are TRBV11-1 and TRBJ2-2, with 8 bases matching TRBD2. CDR1 and CDR2 from the germline V gene are SGHAT and FQDESV (reference sequence). The CDR3 is made up of 16 amino acids. CDR3 sequence: CVNSLNSGVYTGDLFF. CDR3 DNA sequence: TGTGTCAACAGCTTAAATAGCGGGGTTTACACCGGGGATCTGTTTTTT.

A word on this clonotype: A read error may produce the germline difference seen at one junction end. The V and J genes are TRBV9 and TRBJ1-2; TRBD1 matches at 7 bases. This CDR3 is built from 14 residues. In germline, CDR1 is SGDLS, CDR2 YYNGEE. The CDR3 region has the DNA TGTGCCAGCAGCGCAGACAGGGATATCTATGGCTGCACCTTC. This codes for CASSADRDIYGCTF.

Details on this clonotype: The final CDR3 position lacks the conserved phenylalanine or tryptophan, pointing to a likely read error. The V call is TRBV6-5, the J call TRBJ2-5, with D possibly TRBD2 on 6 matching bases. V lost 7 bases, J lost 1 base, and 13 bases lay in between. Germline CDR1 and CDR2: MNHEY and SVGAGI. The CDR3 spans 14 residues. Written as DNA, the CDR3 is TGTGCCAGCAACCCGGGACTGTTCCAAGAGACCCAGTACTCC. Its translation is CASNPGLFQETQYS.

This chain connects TRBV30 to TRBJ2-5; D gene unclear. The CDR3 runs to 15 residues. V lost 2 bases and J lost 4, with 17 bases in between. Germline V lookup: CDR1 GTSNPN, CDR2 SVGIG (reference sequence). The CDR3 sequence: CAWSRVSLGLETQYF. CDR3 in DNA: TGTGCCTGGAGTCGGGTTAGCCTCGGTCTAGAGACCCAGTACTTC.

As for this clonotype: Likely a read error: the CDR3 ends without its conserved phenylalanine or tryptophan. The chain employs TRBV12-3 or TRBV12-4 and TRBJ2-1, with TRBD1 matching 7 bases. CDR3 length: 15 amino acids. The junction had 9 bases not matched to a gene; V was cut back by 6 bases and J by 4 bases. The CDR3 bases are TGTGCCAGCAGCCAGTTGGGACAGCCATACAATGAGCAGTTCATT. Translation gives CASSQLGQPYNEQFI.

On this clonotype: A read error may explain this, as a much larger clone is one base away. The chain combines TRBV6-1 with TRBJ1-3; D call uncertain. The V end was cut by 5 bases, the J end by 0 bases, with 8 bases between. This CDR3 is 14 amino acids long. Germline V lookup: CDR1 MNHNS, CDR2 SASEGT. CDR3 sequence (DNA): TGTGCCAGCAGTATCGGGTCCTCTGGAAACACCATATATTTT. It is translated as CASSIGSSGNTIYF.

About this clonotype: One junction end disagrees with the germline gene, perhaps due to a read error. The chain combines TRBV6-1 with TRBJ2-6; 12 bases match TRBD1. Germline assignment: CDR1 MNHNS and CDR2 SASEGT. CDR3 length equals 19 residues. This CDR3 is CASRRTIGTGGVGASVLTF. The CDR3, as DNA: TGTGCCAGCAGGAGGACAATCGGGACAGGGGGCGTCGGGGCCAGCGTCCTAACTTTC.